Shown below are 4 T cell receptor beta chains from a single sample sequenced in a study of T cells in Graves' hyperthyroidism and ophthalmopathy. RNA transcripts yielded amplified TCR beta CDR3 regions. The HTBI primer set served for first-round RT-PCR of the TCR CDR3. Each CDR3 protein gets one entry after TCRdb re-called the multiplex PCR reads with MiXCR. The sample has under 350,000 distinct CDR3 sequences, 15% to 20% seen once. The sample taken for sequencing was blood. The origin of the receptors is a woman aged 45-65 years with Graves' hyperthyroidism.

In this sample, this clonotype turned up a few times. The chain carries TRBV20-1 and TRBJ2-7, with 11 bases that match TRBD2. The V gene's germline CDR1 is DFQATT and CDR2 SNEGSKA (reference sequence). V gave up 1 base and J gave up 2 bases; unmatched junction bases: 22. The CDR3 covers 21 residues. The CDR3 DNA is TGCAGTGCTAGAGGTCTAAGAGCTTCCGAACTAGCGGGAGATTGGACCTACGAGCAGTACTTC. Encoded protein: CSARGLRASELAGDWTYEQYF.

The chain has TRBV4-1 and TRBJ2-3; 8 bases are a match to TRBD2. The junction had 9 bases not matched to a gene; V was cut back by 0 bases and J by 1 base. This CDR3 has 18 amino acids. Per germline, CDR1 MGHRA and CDR2 YSYEKL. CDR3 DNA: TGCGCCAGCAGCCAAGATCCCGGGGCAGCGGGGGGCACAGATACGCAGTATTTT. As protein: CASSQDPGAAGGTDTQYF.

This clonotype occurred a few times. The rearrangement joins TRBV2 to TRBJ1-1; weak D call: TRBD1 (5 bases). Trimming left V 6 bases short and J 1 base short, with 12 bases between. The CDR3 has 14 residues. Germline V gene data show CDR1 as SNHLY and CDR2 as FYNNEI. CDR3 protein: CASRAGTANTEAFF. The DNA for the CDR3 is TGTGCCAGCAGAGCCGGGACCGCGAACACTGAAGCTTTCTTT.

The chain couples TRBV6-1 to TRBJ1-1, with 11 bases matching TRBD1. CDR3 length equals 15 residues. Germline lookup yields CDR1 MNHNS and CDR2 SASEGT. J was trimmed by 2 bases and V by 7 bases; bases with no gene match: 6. CDR3 loop: CASNKRTGGNTEAFF. The CDR3 bases are TGTGCCAGCAACAAAAGGACAGGGGGCAACACTGAAGCTTTCTTT.